This T cell receptor (beta chain) originates from a study of control samples from healthy donors and cancer patients. From germline, CDR1 is SGHAT and CDR2 FQNNGV. The CDR3 runs to 14 residues. V was cut by 5 bases and J by 4 bases, with 12 bases left in between. The method was immunoSEQ multiplex PCR; TCRdb's version includes in-frame clones alone and lacks a portion of them. The sample holds 80,000 or so clones; almost 95% are singletons and the top ten take about 5%. Input material: blood. This TCR was recovered from a woman aged 55-70 years in good health. The chain has TRBV11-2 and TRBJ1-5; no clear D. The CDR3 reads CASSPASSNQPQHF. CDR3 sequence (DNA): TGTGCCAGCAGCCCAGCGTCTTCGAATCAGCCCCAGCATTTT.